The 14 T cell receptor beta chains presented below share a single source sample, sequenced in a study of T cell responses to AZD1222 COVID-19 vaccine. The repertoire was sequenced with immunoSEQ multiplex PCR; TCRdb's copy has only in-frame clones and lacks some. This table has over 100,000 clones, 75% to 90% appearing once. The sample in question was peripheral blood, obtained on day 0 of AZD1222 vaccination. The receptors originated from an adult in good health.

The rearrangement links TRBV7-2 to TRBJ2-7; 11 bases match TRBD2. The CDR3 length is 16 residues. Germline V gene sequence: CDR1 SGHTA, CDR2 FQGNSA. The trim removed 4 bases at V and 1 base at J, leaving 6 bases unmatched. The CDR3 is CASSSTSGILSYEQYF. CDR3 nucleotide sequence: TGTGCCAGCAGCTCGACTAGCGGGATACTGTCCTACGAGCAGTACTTC.

The CDR3 bases are TGTGCCAGTAGACCGGGACAGGGGGCACACTATGGCTACACCTTC. Its translation is CASRPGQGAHYGYTF. J is TRBJ1-2 and V is TRBV19; TRBD1 aligns across 12 bases. The CDR3 is made up of 15 amino acids. The V segment lost 6 bases and the J segment 3 bases; nucleotides outside the gene matches: 5. The germline V gene has CDR1 LNHDA and CDR2 SQIVND (reference sequence).

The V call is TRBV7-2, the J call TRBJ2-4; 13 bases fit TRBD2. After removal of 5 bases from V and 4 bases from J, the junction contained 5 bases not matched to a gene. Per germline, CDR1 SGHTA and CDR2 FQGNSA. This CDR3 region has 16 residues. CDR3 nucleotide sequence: TGTGCCAGCAGCAAGGGACTAGCGGGGCCTAAAAACATTCAGTACTTC. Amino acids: CASSKGLAGPKNIQYF.

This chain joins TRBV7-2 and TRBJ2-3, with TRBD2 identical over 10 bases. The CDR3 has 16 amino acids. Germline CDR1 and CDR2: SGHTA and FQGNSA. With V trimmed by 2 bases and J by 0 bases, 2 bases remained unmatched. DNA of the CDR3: TGTGCCAGCAGCTTAAATAGCGGGAGGAGCACAGATACGCAGTATTTT. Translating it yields CASSLNSGRSTDTQYF.

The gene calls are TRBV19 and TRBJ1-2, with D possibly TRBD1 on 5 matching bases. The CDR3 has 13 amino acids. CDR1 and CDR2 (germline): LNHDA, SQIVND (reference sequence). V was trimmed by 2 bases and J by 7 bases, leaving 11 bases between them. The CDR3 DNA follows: TGTGCCAGTAGTATAAGGGCAGGGAGTGGCTACACCTTC. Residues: CASSIRAGSGYTF. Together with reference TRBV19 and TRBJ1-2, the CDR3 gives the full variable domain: DGGITQSPKYLFRKEGQNVTLSCEQNLNHDAMYWYRQDPGQGLRLIYYSQIVNDFQKGDIAEGYSVSREKKESFPLTVTSAQKNPTAFYLCASSIRAGSGYTFGSGTRLTVV.

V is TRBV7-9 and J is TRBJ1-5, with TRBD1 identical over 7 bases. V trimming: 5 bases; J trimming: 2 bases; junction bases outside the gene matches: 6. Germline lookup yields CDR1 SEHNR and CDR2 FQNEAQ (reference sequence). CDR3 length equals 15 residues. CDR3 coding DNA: TGTGCCAGCAGCGCGGAGGGGGCCGGCAATCAGCCCCAGCATTTT. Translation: CASSAEGAGNQPQHF. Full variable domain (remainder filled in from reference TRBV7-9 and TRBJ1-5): DTGVSQNPRHKITKRGQNVTFRCDPISEHNRLYWYRQTLGQGPEFLTYFQNEAQLEKSRLLSDRFSAERPKGSFSTLEIQRTEQGDSAMYLCASSAEGAGNQPQHFGDGTRLSIL.

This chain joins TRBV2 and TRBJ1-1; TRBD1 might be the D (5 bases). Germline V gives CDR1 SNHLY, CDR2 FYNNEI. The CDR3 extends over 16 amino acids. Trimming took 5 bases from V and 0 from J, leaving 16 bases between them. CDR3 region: CASSLFSGYMNTEAFF. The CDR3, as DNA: TGTGCCAGCAGTCTTTTCTCAGGGTACATGAACACTGAAGCTTTCTTT.

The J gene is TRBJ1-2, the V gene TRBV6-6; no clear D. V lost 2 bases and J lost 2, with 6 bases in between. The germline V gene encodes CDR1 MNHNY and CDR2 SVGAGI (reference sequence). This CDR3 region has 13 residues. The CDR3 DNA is TGTGCCAGCAGTTACGAGAGAAACTATGGCTACACCTTC. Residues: CASSYERNYGYTF.

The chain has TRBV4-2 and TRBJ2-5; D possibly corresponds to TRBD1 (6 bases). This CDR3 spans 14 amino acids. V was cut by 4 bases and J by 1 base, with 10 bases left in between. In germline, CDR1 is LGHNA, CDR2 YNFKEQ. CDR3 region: CASSLGASQETQYF. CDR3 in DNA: TGTGCCAGCAGCCTGGGGGCATCCCAAGAGACCCAGTACTTC.

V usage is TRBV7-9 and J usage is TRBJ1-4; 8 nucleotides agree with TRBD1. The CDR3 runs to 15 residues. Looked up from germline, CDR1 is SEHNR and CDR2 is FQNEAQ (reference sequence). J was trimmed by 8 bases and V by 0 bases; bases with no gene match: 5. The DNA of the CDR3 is TGTGCCAGCAGCTTAGCCACAGGGGGAAAGGAAAAACTGTTTTTT. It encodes CASSLATGGKEKLFF.

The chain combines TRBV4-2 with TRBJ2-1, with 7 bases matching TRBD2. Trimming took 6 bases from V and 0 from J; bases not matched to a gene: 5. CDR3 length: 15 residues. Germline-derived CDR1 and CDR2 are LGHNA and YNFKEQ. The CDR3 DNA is TGTGCCAGCAGGACCGGGACTACCTCCTACAATGAGCAGTTCTTC. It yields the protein CASRTGTTSYNEQFF.

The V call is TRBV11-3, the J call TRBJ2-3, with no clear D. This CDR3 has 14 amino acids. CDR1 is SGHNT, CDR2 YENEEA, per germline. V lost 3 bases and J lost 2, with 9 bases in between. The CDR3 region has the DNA TGTGCCAGCAGCTTCGCCCCTTACACAGATACGCAGTATTTT. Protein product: CASSFAPYTDTQYF.

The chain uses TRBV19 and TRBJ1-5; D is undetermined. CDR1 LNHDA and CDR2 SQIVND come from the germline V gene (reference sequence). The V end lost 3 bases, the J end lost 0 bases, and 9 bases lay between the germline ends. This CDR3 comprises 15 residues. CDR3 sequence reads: CASSMRAYSNQPQHF. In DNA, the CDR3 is TGTGCCAGTAGTATGAGGGCTTATAGCAATCAGCCCCAGCATTTT.

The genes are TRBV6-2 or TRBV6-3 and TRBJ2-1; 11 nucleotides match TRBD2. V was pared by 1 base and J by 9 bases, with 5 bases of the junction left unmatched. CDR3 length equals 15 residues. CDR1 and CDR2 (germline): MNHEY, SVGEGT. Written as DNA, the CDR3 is TGTGCCAGCAGTTACTGGGTGACTAGCGGGATTGAGCAGTTCTTC. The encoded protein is CASSYWVTSGIEQFF.